The rows below give T cell receptor beta chains drawn from one sample of a study of blood T cell repertoires in COVID-19. Assay: immunoSEQ multiplex PCR; the TCRdb copy retains only in-frame clones and omits some. The repertoire holds some 120,000 clones, roughly 88% seen once, with approximately 8% in the top ten. Input material: peripheral blood. All receptors derive from a man aged 50 or older with acute or convalescent COVID-19. Both conserved end residues are part of each CDR3. The D gene is left open where the match is weak. Some rows have no size entry. The others give once, few or many, or a class for an expanded clone.

TRBJ2-7 TRBD2 15 TRBV5-1 . CASSWLAGFSQEQYF TGCGCCAGCAGCTGGTTAGCGGGCTTTTCCCAAGAGCAGTACTTC
TRBJ1-3 . 17 TRBV3-1/TRBV3-2 . CASSQDLDLSSGNTIYF TGTGCCAGCAGCCAAGATCTAGACCTCAGCTCTGGAAACACCATATATTTT
TRBJ1-6 . 14 TRBV2 . CASRGHSPNSPLHF TGTGCCAGCAGGGGACATTCCCCGAATTCACCCCTCCACTTT
TRBJ1-1 . 14 TRBV9 . CASSPSRMNTEAFF TGTGCCAGCAGCCCCTCCAGGATGAACACTGAAGCTTTCTTT
TRBJ1-2 TRBD1 12 TRBV29-1 . CSGTQGGYGYTF TGCAGCGGGACCCAGGGGGGCTATGGCTACACCTTC
TRBJ2-7 . 14 TRBV7-2 . CASNNPTGIHEQYF TGTGCCAGCAACAATCCGACAGGTATCCACGAGCAGTACTTC
TRBJ1-2 TRBD1 13 TRBV29-1 once CSVDGQGAYGYTF TGCAGCGTTGATGGACAGGGGGCCTATGGCTACACCTTC
TRBJ2-1 TRBD2 16 TRBV19 . CASSIKSGLGDNEQFF TGTGCCAGTAGTATTAAATCGGGACTAGGGGACAATGAGCAGTTCTTC
TRBJ2-3 TRBD1 19 TRBV11-2 . CASSLKSLPAGQGADTQYF TGTGCCAGCAGCTTAAAATCTCTCCCCGCGGGACAGGGCGCAGATACGCAGTATTTT
TRBJ2-1 . 13 TRBV5-4 . CASSIMVSDEQFF TGTGCCAGCAGCATCATGGTTTCAGATGAGCAGTTCTTC
TRBJ2-2 TRBD1 17 TRBV19 . CASSIDLWAGGFGELFF TGTGCCAGTAGTATAGATCTATGGGCAGGGGGCTTCGGGGAGCTGTTTTTT